This T cell receptor beta chain was recorded in a study of response to subunit inactivated influenza vaccine. TCRdb reprocessed the RT-PCR reads with MiXCR, giving one entry per CDR3 protein. The repertoire holds around 570,000 distinct CDR3 sequences, approximately 11% seen once, with 8% to 13% in the top ten. The CDR3 consists of 15 residues. Germline V gene sequence: CDR1 MGHDK, CDR2 SYGVNS. V was pared by 3 bases and J by 1 base, with 13 bases between. These data were likewise used in another study, on T cells expressing NK-cell markers. That work adds: UMIs accompanied the 5'RACE template switching by which TCR beta cDNA was made. The TCR beta repertoires originated in sorted CD3+CD56+NKG2C+, CD3+CD56+NKG2C- and CD3+CD56-NKG2C+ T cells. About six donors showed dominant NKG2C+ clonotypes comprising about 1.0-7.0% of their CD8+ T cells.

This chain links TRBV25-1 with TRBJ2-7, with D possibly called TRBD1 or TRBD2 (5 bases each). The source material was PBMCs from blood, sampled on the day of vaccination. The source of this sequence is a man aged 50-60 years who received an inactivated influenza vaccine. CDR3 in DNA: TGTGCCAGCAGTGACCCCGGGACCGCATCCTACGAGCAGTACTTC. Its translation: CASSDPGTASYEQYF.